This is a list of T cell receptor beta chains from one sample in a study of beta chain features in type 1 diabetes. The repertoire was sequenced with immunoSEQ multiplex PCR; TCRdb's copy has only in-frame clones and lacks some. The sample comprises 600,000 to 750,000 clones, approximately 13% of which are singletons, and 0.095% to 0.15% rests with the top ten. Sequencing used naive CD4+ T cells from blood. The receptors stem from a man in his thirties or forties with type 1 diabetes. CDR3s include the opening cysteine and the closing phenylalanine or tryptophan. D genes are given only for firm matches. Some rows have no size entry. The others give once, few or many, or a class for an expanded clone.

TRBV19,16,once,TRBJ2-1,TRBD2,CASSPPPSGGYNEQFF,TGTGCCAGTAGCCCCCCCCCTAGCGGGGGATACAATGAGCAGTTCTTC
TRBV12-5,11,once,TRBJ1-2,NA,CASVSNYGYTF,TGTGCTAGTGTCTCCAACTATGGCTACACCTTC
TRBV14,17,NA,TRBJ2-3,NA,CASSQRIRVGGADTQYF,TGTGCCAGCAGCCAACGTATAAGGGTTGGAGGGGCAGATACGCAGTATTTT
TRBV5-6,14,NA,TRBJ1-2,NA,CASSRGTQPYGYTF,TGTGCCAGCAGCCGAGGGACTCAACCTTATGGCTACACCTTC
TRBV7-2,17,NA,TRBJ2-5,TRBD2,CASSLVPPGLAEETQYF,TGTGCCAGCAGCTTAGTCCCGCCGGGACTAGCGGAAGAGACCCAGTACTTC
TRBV6-5,14,few,TRBJ2-7,TRBD2,CASSYDLAGYEQYF,TGTGCCAGCAGTTACGATCTAGCGGGCTACGAGCAGTACTTC
TRBV4-1,11,NA,TRBJ2-1,NA,CASSQGGEQFF,TGCGCCAGCAGCCAAGGGGGAGAGCAGTTCTTC
TRBV5-1,15,NA,TRBJ2-3,TRBD1,CASSLVQGAGDTQYF,TGCGCCAGCAGCTTGGTACAGGGGGCGGGAGATACGCAGTATTTT
TRBV5-4,17,NA,TRBJ2-7,TRBD1,CASSLPPGQVPAHEQYF,TGTGCCAGCAGCTTACCACCGGGACAGGTACCGGCCCACGAGCAGTACTTC
TRBV5-6,14,few,TRBJ2-5,NA,CASSLVPTEETQYF,TGTGCCAGCAGCTTGGTCCCCACGGAGGAGACCCAGTACTTC
TRBV19,15,few,TRBJ2-1,NA,CASSFDPRPYNEQFF,TGTGCCAGTAGTTTTGATCCAAGACCCTACAATGAGCAGTTCTTC
TRBV7-2,12,NA,TRBJ1-2,NA,CASSSYREGYTF,TGTGCCAGCAGCTCGTACAGGGAGGGCTACACCTTC